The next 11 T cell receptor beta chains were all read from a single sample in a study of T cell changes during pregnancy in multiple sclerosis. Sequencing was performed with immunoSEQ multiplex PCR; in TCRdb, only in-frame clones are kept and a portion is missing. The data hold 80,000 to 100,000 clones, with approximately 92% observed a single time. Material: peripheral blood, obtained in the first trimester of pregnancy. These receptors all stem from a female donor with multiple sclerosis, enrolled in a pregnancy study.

DNA for the CDR3: TGTGCCAGTACCAGAACAGGGGGCAATCAGCCCCAGCATTTT. This sequence encodes CASTRTGGNQPQHF. The chain combines TRBV19 with TRBJ1-5; 7 nucleotides match TRBD1. This CDR3 spans 14 amino acids. J lost 2 bases, V lost 7 bases, and 5 bases had no gene match. Germline CDR1 and CDR2: LNHDA and SQIVND (reference sequence).

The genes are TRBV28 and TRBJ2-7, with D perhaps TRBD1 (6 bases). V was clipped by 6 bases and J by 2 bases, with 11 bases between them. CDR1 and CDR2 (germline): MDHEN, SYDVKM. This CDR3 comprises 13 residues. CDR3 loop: CASRGQPPYEQYF. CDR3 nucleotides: TGTGCCAGCAGAGGACAGCCACCCTACGAGCAGTACTTC.

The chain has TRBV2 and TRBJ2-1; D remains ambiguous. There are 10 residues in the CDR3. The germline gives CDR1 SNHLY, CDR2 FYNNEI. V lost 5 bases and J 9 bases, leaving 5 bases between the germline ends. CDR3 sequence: CASSSGEQFF. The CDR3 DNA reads TGTGCCAGCAGTTCGGGTGAGCAGTTCTTC. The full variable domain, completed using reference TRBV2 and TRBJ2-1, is EPEVTQTPSHQVTQMGQEVILRCVPISNHLYFYWYRQILGQKVEFLVSFYNNEISEKSEIFDDQFSVERPDGSNFTLKIRSTKLEDSAMYFCASSSGEQFFGPGTRLTVL.

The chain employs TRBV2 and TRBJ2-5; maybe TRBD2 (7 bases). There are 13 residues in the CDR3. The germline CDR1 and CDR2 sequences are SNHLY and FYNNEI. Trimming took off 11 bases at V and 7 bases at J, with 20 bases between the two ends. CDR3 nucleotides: TGTGCCTCTTGGGGGGGGCAATGGGGGACCCAGTACTTC. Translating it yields CASWGGQWGTQYF.

CDR3 loop: CASSLKTGVFQETQYF. CDR3 bases: TGCGCCAGCAGCTTGAAGACAGGGGTCTTCCAAGAGACCCAGTACTTC. This chain joins TRBV5-1 and TRBJ2-5, with 8 nucleotides matching TRBD1. The CDR3 runs to 16 residues. V was clipped by 1 base and J by 1 base; unmatched bases: 6. In germline, CDR1 is SGHRS, CDR2 YFSETQ.

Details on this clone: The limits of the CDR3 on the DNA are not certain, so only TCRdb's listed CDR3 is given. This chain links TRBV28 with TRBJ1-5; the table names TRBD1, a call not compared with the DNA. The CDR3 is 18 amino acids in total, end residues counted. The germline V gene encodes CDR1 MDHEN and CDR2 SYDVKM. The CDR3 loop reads CASSFLAGGRNSNQPQHF.

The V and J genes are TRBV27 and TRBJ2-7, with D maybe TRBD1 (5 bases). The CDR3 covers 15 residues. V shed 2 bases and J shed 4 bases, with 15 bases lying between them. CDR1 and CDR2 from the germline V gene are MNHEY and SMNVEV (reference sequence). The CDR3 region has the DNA TGTGCCAGCAGTTTACGGCCAGGGTCCTGGTACGAGCAGTACTTC. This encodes CASSLRPGSWYEQYF.

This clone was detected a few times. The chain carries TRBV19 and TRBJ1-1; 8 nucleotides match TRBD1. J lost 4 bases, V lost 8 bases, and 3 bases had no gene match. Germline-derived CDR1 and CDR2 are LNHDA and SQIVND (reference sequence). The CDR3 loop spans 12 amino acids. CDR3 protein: CASQQGVTEAFF. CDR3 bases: TGTGCCAGTCAACAGGGGGTCACTGAAGCTTTCTTT.

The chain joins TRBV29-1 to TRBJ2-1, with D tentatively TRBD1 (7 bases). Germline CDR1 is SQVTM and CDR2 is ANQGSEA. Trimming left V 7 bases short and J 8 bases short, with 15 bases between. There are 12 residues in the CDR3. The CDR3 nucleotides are TGCAGCGCGGAGGGGGCCCTCGATGAGCAGTTCTTC. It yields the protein CSAEGALDEQFF.

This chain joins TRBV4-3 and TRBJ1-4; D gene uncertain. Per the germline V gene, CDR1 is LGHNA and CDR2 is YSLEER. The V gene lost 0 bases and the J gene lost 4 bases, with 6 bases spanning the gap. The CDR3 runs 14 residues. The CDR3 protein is CASSQEWSNEKLFF. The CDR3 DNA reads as TGCGCCAGCAGCCAAGAGTGGAGTAATGAAAAACTGTTTTTT.

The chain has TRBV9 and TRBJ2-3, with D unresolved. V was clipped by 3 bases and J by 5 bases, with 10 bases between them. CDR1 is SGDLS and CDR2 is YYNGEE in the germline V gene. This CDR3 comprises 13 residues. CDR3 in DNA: TGTGCCAGCAGCGCCCCCCGGAGAGATACGCAGTATTTT. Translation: CASSAPRRDTQYF.